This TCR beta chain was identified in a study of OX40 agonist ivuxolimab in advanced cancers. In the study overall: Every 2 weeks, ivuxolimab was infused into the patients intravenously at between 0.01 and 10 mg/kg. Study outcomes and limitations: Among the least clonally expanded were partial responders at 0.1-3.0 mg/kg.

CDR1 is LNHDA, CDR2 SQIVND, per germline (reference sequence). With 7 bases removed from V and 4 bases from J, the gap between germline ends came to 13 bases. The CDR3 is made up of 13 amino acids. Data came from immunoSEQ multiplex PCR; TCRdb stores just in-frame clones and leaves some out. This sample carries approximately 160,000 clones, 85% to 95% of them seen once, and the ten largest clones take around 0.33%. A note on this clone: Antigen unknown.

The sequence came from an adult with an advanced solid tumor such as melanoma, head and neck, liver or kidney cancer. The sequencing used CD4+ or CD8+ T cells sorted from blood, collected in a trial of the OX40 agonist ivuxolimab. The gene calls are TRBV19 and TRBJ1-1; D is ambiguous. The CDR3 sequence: CASKPTLGTEAFF. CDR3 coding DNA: TGTGCCAGTAAACCGACCCTGGGCACTGAAGCTTTCTTT.